This T cell receptor (beta chain) was identified in a study of blood T cell repertoires in COVID-19. Looking at the study overall: The samples span acute and convalescent COVID-19 from the United States, Italy and Spain. The analysed material was cDNA or gDNA that came from T cells, B-cell-depleted T cells, or PBMCs.

Source study methods: Estimation of nucleated cell counts was performed using reference gene primer amplification. Produced via immunoSEQ multiplex PCR; TCRdb's table is partial and in-frame only. V and J calls and clone size are copied from that table; D and trimming were computed from the DNA. The repertoire consists of some 66,000 clones, with approximately 91% occurring once and the leading ten covering about 7.9%. CDR1 and CDR2 (germline): SGHRS, YFSETQ. V gave up 2 bases and J gave up 3 bases; unmatched junction bases: 1. This CDR3 spans 15 amino acids. The genes are TRBV5-1 and TRBJ2-2, with 10 nucleotides matching TRBD2. The sequence was obtained from a human donor in a cohort sampled during active COVID-19. Sequencing used peripheral blood. The chain's CDR3 is CASSLSGGDTGELFF. The CDR3 region has the DNA TGCGCCAGCAGCTTAAGCGGGGGGGACACCGGGGAGCTGTTTTTT.